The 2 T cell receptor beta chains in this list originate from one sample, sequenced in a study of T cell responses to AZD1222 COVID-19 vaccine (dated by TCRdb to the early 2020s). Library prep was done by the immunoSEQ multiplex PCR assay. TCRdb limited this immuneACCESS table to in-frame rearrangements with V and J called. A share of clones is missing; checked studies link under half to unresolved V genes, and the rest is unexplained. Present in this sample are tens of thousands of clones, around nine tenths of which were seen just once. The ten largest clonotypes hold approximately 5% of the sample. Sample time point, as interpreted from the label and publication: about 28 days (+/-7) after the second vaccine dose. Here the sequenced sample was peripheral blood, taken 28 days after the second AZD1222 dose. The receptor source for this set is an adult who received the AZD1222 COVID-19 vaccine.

This CDR3 reads CASSQRQGPEAFF. CDR3 nucleotides: TGTGCCAGCAGTCAAAGACAGGGTCCTGAAGCTTTCTTT. This chain connects TRBV6-5 to TRBJ1-1; 7 bases match TRBD1. The V gene's germline CDR1 is MNHEY and CDR2 SVGAGI. The CDR3 contains 13 residues. The trim removed 5 bases at V and 6 bases at J, leaving 6 bases unmatched.

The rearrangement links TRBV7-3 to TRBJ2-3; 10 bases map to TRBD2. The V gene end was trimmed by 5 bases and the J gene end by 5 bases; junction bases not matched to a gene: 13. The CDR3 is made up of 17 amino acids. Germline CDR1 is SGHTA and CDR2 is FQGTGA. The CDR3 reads CASSPWGSGGQGDTQYF. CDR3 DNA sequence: TGTGCCAGCAGCCCCTGGGGTAGCGGGGGGCAGGGAGATACGCAGTATTTT.